This TCR beta chain was profiled in a study of molecular identifiers for immune sequencing clone quantification. General observations from the study: Clonotypes surpassing 20 RNA copies contained over 97% of effector molecules, versus under 1% in naive cells.

Previously described methods with listed TCR primers produced the bulk TCR libraries. MiXCR, run by TCRdb on the PCR reads, gives a single entry per CDR3 protein. The sample contains approximately 320,000 distinct CDR3 sequences, about 23% of which appear only once. With 1 base removed from V and 7 bases from J, the gap between germline ends came to 14 bases. This CDR3 spans 14 amino acids. This clonotype was found a few times. Its antigen remains unknown. Using 10%, 30% or 50% RNA, naive CD8 libraries were derived from approximately 22,000 to 940,000 sorted cells. Sequencing input: naive CD8+ T cells from blood, with Jurkat cell RNA spiked in. The sample's subset: FACS-sorted CD8+CD4-CCR7+CD45RA+ naive T cells. This receptor was taken from a human donor in good health. Some libraries in this study had Jurkat cell RNA spiked in. V and J are TRBV12-3 or TRBV12-4 and TRBJ2-7; no reliable D call. The DNA for the CDR3 is TGTGCCAGCAGTTTAGGAAGCGCTGTGGAAGAGCAGTACTTC. It codes for CASSLGSAVEEQYF.